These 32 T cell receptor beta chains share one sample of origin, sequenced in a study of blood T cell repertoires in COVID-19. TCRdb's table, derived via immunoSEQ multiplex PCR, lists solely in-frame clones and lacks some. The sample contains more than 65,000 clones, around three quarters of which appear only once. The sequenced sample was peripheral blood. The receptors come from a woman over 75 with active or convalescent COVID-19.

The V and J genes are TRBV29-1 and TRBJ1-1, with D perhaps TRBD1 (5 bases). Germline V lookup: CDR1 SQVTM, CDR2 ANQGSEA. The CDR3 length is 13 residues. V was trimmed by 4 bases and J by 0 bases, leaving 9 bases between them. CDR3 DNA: TGCAGCGTTGTGCGGGGGATGAACACTGAAGCTTTCTTT. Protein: CSVVRGMNTEAFF.

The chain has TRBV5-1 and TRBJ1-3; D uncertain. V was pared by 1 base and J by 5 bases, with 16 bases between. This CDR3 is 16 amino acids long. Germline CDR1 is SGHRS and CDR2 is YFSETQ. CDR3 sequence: CASSLSGPHARNTIYF. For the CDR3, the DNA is TGCGCCAGCAGCTTGAGCGGACCCCACGCAAGAAACACCATATATTTT.

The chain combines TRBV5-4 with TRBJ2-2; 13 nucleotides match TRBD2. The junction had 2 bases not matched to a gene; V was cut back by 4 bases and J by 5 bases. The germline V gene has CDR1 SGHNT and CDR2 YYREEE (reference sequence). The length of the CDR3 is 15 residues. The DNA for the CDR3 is TGTGCCAGCAGCCCGGGACTAGCGGGGACCGGGGAGCTGTTTTTT. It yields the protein CASSPGLAGTGELFF.

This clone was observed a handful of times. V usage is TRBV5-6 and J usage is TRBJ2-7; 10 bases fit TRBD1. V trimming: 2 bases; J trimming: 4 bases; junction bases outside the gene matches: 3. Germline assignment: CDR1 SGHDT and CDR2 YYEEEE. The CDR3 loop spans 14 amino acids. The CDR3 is CASSFPGQGYEQYF. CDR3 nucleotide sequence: TGTGCCAGCAGCTTTCCGGGACAGGGGTACGAGCAGTACTTC.

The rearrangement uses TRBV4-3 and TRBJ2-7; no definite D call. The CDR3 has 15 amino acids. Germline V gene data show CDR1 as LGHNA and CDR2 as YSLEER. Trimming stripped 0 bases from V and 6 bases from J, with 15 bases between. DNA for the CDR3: TGCGCCAGCAGCCAAGAGAGTATAACTATCACCGAGCAGTACTTC. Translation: CASSQESITITEQYF.

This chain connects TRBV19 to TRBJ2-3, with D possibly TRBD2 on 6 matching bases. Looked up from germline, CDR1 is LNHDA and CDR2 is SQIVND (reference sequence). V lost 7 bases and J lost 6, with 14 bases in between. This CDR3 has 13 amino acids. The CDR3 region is CASTRREFDTQYF. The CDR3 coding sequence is TGTGCCAGTACCCGGAGGGAATTCGATACGCAGTATTTT.

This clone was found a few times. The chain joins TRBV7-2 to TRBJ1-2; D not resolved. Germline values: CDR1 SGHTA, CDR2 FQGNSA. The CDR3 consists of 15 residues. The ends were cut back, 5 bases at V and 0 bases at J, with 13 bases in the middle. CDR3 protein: CASSLRWQANYGYTF. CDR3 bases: TGTGCCAGCAGCCTAAGGTGGCAGGCTAACTATGGCTACACCTTC.

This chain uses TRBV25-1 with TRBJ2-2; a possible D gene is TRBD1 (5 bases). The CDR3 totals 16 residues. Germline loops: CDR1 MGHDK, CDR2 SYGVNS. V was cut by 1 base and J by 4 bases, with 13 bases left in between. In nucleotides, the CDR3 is TGTGCCAGCAGTGAATCCGACAGATACCGCACCGGGGAGCTGTTTTTT. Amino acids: CASSESDRYRTGELFF. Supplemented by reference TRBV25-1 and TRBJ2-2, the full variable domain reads EADIYQTPRYLVIGTGKKITLECSQTMGHDKMYWYQQDPGMELHLIHYSYGVNSTEKGDLSSESTVSRIRTEHFPLTLESARPSHTSQYLCASSESDRYRTGELFFGEGSRLTVL.

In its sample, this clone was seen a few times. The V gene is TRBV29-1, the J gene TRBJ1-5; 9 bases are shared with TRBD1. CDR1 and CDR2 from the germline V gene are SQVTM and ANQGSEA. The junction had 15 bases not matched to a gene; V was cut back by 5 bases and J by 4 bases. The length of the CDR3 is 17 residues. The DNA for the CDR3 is TGCAGCGTTCTTGAGGGAGATACCGGACAGGGGAATCAGCCCCAGCATTTT. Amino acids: CSVLEGDTGQGNQPQHF.

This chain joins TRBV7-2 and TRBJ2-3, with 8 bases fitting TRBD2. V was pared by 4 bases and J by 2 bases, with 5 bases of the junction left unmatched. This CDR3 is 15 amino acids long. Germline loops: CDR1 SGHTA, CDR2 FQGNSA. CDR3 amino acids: CASSSLAGLTDTQYF. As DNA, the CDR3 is TGTGCCAGCAGCTCCTTAGCGGGGCTCACAGATACGCAGTATTTT.

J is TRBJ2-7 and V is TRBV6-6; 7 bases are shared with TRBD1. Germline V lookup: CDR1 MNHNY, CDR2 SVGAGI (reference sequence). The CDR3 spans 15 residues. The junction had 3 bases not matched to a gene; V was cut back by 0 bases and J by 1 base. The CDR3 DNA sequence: TGTGCCAGCAGTTACTCAGGGACAGCTTCCTACGAGCAGTACTTC. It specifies CASSYSGTASYEQYF.

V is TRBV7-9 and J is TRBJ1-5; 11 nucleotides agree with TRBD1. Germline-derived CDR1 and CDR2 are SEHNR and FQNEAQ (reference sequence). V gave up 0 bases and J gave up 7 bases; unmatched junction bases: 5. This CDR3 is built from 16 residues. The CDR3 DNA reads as TGTGCCAGCAGCTTAGCGGGGACAGGGGGGCAGCAGCCCCAGCATTTT. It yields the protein CASSLAGTGGQQPQHF.

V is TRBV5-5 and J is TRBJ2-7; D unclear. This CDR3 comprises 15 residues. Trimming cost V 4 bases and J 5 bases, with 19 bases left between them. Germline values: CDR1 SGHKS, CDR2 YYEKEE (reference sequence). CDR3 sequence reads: CASSLTGYNRDEQYF. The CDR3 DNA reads TGTGCCAGCAGCCTGACCGGGTATAATAGAGACGAGCAGTACTTC.

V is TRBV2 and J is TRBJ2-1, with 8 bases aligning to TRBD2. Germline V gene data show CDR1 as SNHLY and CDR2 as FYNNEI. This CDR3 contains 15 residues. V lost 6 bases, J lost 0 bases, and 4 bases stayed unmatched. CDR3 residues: CASRLTSASYNEQFF. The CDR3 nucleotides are TGTGCCAGCAGACTGACTAGCGCCTCCTACAATGAGCAGTTCTTC. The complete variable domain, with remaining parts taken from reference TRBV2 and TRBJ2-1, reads EPEVTQTPSHQVTQMGQEVILRCVPISNHLYFYWYRQILGQKVEFLVSFYNNEISEKSEIFDDQFSVERPDGSNFTLKIRSTKLEDSAMYFCASRLTSASYNEQFFGPGTRLTVL.

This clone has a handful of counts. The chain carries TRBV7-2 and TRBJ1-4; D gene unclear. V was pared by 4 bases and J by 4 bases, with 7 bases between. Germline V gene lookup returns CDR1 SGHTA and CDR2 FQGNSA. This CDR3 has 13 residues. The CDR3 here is CASSWAVNEKLFF. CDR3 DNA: TGTGCCAGCAGCTGGGCCGTTAATGAAAAACTGTTTTTT.

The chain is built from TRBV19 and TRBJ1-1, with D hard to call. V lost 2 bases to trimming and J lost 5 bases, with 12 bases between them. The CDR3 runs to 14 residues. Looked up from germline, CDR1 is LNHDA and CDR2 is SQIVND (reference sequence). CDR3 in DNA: TGTGCCAGTAGTATAAGGTCTGGCAGGACTGAAGCTTTCTTT. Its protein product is CASSIRSGRTEAFF.

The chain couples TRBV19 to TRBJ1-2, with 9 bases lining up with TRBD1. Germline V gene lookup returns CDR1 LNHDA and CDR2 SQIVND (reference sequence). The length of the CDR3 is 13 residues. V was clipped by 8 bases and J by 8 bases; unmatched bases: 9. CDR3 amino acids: CASLGQGREGYTF. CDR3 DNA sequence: TGTGCCAGTTTAGGACAGGGGAGGGAAGGCTACACCTTC.

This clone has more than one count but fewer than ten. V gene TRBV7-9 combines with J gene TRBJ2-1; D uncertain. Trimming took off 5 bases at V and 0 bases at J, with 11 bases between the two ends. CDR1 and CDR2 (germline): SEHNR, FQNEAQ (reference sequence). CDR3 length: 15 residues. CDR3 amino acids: CASSLTVPSYNEQFF. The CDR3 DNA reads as TGTGCCAGCAGCCTGACTGTCCCCTCCTACAATGAGCAGTTCTTC.

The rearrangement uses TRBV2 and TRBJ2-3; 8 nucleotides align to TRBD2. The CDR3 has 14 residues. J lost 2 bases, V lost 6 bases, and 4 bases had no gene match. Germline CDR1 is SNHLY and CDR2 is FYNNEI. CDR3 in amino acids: CASRSGGPTDTQYF. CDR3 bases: TGTGCCAGCAGGTCGGGGGGGCCCACAGATACGCAGTATTTT.

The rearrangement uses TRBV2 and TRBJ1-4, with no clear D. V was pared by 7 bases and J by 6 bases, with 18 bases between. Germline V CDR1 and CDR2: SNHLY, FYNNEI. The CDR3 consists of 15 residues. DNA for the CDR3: TGTGCCAGCACCACCCTTGGGCCGGGAGATGAAAAACTGTTTTTT. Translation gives CASTTLGPGDEKLFF. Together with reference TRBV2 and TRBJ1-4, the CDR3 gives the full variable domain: EPEVTQTPSHQVTQMGQEVILRCVPISNHLYFYWYRQILGQKVEFLVSFYNNEISEKSEIFDDQFSVERPDGSNFTLKIRSTKLEDSAMYFCASTTLGPGDEKLFFGSGTQLSVL.

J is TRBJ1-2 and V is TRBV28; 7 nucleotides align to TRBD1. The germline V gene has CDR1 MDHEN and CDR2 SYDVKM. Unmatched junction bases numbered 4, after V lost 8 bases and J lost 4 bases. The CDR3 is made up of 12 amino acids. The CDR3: CASGTAPYGYTF. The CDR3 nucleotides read TGTGCCAGCGGGACAGCCCCCTATGGCTACACCTTC.

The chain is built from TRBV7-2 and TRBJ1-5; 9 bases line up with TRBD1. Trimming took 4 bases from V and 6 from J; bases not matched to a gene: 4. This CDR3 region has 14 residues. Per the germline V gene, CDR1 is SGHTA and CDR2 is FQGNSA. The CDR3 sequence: CASSSGTGFQPQHF. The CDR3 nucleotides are TGTGCCAGCAGCTCCGGGACAGGGTTTCAGCCCCAGCATTTT.

CDR3: CASSETGIGTEAFF. As DNA, the CDR3 is TGTGCCAGCTCCGAAACAGGGATAGGCACTGAAGCTTTCTTT. The rearrangement links TRBV18 to TRBJ1-1, with D perhaps TRBD1 (6 bases). Trimming cost V 6 bases and J 4 bases, with 15 bases left between them. CDR1 and CDR2 (germline): KGHSH, LQKENI. The CDR3 runs 14 residues.

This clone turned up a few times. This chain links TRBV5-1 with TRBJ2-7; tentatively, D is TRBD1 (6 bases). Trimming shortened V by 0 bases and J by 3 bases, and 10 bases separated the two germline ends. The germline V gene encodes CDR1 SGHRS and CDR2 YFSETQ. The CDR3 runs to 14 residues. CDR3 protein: CASSLGAGDYEQYF. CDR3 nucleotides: TGCGCCAGCAGCTTGGGGGCAGGGGACTACGAGCAGTACTTC.

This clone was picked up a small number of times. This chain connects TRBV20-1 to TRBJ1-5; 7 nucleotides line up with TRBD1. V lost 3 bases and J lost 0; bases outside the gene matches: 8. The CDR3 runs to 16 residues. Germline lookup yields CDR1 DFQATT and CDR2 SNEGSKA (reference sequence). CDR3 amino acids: CSASGGTALSNQPQHF. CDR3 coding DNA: TGCAGTGCTAGTGGCGGGACAGCACTTAGCAATCAGCCCCAGCATTTT.

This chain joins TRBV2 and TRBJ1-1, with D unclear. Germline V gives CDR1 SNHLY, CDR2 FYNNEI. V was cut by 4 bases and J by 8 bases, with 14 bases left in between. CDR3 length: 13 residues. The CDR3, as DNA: TGTGCCAGCAGTGCCCTGCGGGGTACCGAAGCTTTCTTT. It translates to CASSALRGTEAFF.

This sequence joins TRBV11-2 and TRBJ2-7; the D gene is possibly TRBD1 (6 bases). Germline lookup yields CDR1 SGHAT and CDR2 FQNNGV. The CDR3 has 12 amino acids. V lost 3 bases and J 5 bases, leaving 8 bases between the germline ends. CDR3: CASSLAGDEQYF. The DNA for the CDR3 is TGTGCCAGCAGCTTGGCAGGGGACGAGCAGTACTTC.

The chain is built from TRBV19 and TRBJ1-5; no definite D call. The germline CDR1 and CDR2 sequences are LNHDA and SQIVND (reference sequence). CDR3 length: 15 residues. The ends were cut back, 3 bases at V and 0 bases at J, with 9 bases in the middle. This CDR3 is CASSMNANSNQPQHF. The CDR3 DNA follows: TGTGCCAGTAGTATGAACGCGAATAGCAATCAGCCCCAGCATTTT.

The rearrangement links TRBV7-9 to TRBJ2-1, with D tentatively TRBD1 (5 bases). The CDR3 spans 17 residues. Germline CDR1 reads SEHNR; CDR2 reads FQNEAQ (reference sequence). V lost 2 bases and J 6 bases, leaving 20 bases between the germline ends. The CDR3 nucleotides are TGTGCCAGCAGCTTAACTGGCTCCAGGGATCTGAGCAATGAGCAGTTCTTC. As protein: CASSLTGSRDLSNEQFF.

CDR3 sequence (DNA): TGTGCCAGCACGGGACTAGCGGAGGGGGAGACCCAGTACTTC. This codes for CASTGLAEGETQYF. The V call is TRBV28, the J call TRBJ2-5, with 11 nucleotides matching TRBD2. The germline V gene has CDR1 MDHEN and CDR2 SYDVKM. This CDR3 is 14 amino acids long. V dropped 7 bases and J dropped 5; count of bases not matched to a gene: 6.

CDR3 amino acids: CASSPLISGGQETQYF. CDR3 in DNA: TGTGCCAGCAGCCCCCTCATCTCGGGGGGGCAAGAGACCCAGTACTTC. The chain joins TRBV5-6 to TRBJ2-5; 8 bases fit TRBD2. The CDR3 runs 16 residues. Trimming cost V 4 bases and J 2 bases; bases outside gene matches: 10. CDR1 is SGHDT and CDR2 is YYEEEE in the germline V gene.

The CDR3 DNA reads TGTGCCAGTAGTATCCTCCAGAACTATGGCTACACCTTC. Amino acids: CASSILQNYGYTF. This sequence joins TRBV19 and TRBJ1-2; D is uncertain. V lost 3 bases and J 2 bases, leaving 7 bases between the germline ends. The CDR3 extends over 13 amino acids. The germline CDR1 and CDR2 sequences are LNHDA and SQIVND (reference sequence).